This T cell receptor beta chain was profiled in a study of blood T cells in healthy people across ages. Study outcomes and limitations: Roughly linear age-related decline in beta diversity appeared, significant by age roughly 40.

V lost 5 bases, J lost 0 bases, and 10 bases lay in between. Germline V lookup: CDR1 KGHDR, CDR2 SFDVKD. This CDR3 is built from 15 residues. A J-beta primer mix and a sample-barcoded 5' primer were used in a second PCR of roughly 6 to 12 cycles. The template-switch adaptor, which had 12 random nucleotides, put a tag on each cDNA molecule. Via MiXCR, TCRdb re-called the 5' RACE reads, giving one row per CDR3 protein. The top ten hold approximately 32% of the sample, which has about 680,000 distinct CDR3 sequences, roughly 49% seen once. Notes on this clonotype: Antigen unknown.

This sequence was found in an older woman in good health. The sample was blood. This sequence joins TRBV24-1 and TRBJ2-1; D uncertain. The CDR3 bases are TGTGCCACCAGTGCCGGGCCGAGCTCCTACAATGAGCAGTTCTTC. It specifies CATSAGPSSYNEQFF.